This entry lists 26 T cell receptor beta chains sequenced from one sample in a study of shared clonotypes between healthy human individuals. Clones were read by immunoSEQ multiplex PCR, and TCRdb kept only the in-frame ones, dropping some. The data show over a million clones, 78% seen once. Sequencing input: memory CD4+ T cells from PBMCs. Stated subset: CD45RA-negative fraction. Receptor source: a man younger than 35 in good health. Some clones in this sample may be carry-over from other donors' samples.

The chain is built from TRBV5-5 and TRBJ2-3; TRBD2 agrees at 7 bases. The CDR3 is 15 residues long. Germline assignment: CDR1 SGHKS and CDR2 YYEKEE (reference sequence). Trimming at V came to 4 bases and at J to 2 bases, leaving 7 bases not matched to a gene. The CDR3 DNA is TGTGCCAGCAGCCTCCCTAGCGGCCCCACAGATACGCAGTATTTT. Translating gives CASSLPSGPTDTQYF.

The chain employs TRBV12-5 and TRBJ2-3, with D tentatively TRBD1 (5 bases). The germline V gene has CDR1 LGHNT and CDR2 FRNRAP. The germline V and J ends were trimmed by 5 bases and 5 bases, with 14 bases remaining between them. This CDR3 region has 14 residues. The CDR3 reads CASGKGAAVDTQYF. The CDR3 DNA is TGTGCTAGTGGTAAAGGGGCGGCCGTAGATACGCAGTATTTT.

This rearrangement joins TRBV11-2 to TRBJ2-3, with D perhaps given as TRBD1 or TRBD2 (5 bases each). CDR1 SGHAT and CDR2 FQNNGV come from the germline V gene. The CDR3 contains 16 residues. Trimming stripped 5 bases from V and 0 bases from J, with 15 bases between. The CDR3 loop reads CASSRRAGASTDTQYF. CDR3 sequence (DNA): TGTGCCAGCAGCCGCAGGGCCGGGGCGAGCACAGATACGCAGTATTTT.

There are many counts of this clone. This chain connects TRBV4-2 to TRBJ2-3; no firm D call. Germline V lookup: CDR1 LGHNA, CDR2 YNFKEQ. V dropped 0 bases and J dropped 2 bases, with 9 bases sitting between them. The CDR3 consists of 15 residues. DNA of the CDR3: TGTGCCAGCAGCCAAGAGCTGGCGGCCACAGATACGCAGTATTTT. It yields the protein CASSQELAATDTQYF.

The rearrangement joins TRBV19 to TRBJ2-4; no firm D call. With 2 bases removed from V and 0 bases from J, the gap between germline ends came to 17 bases. The CDR3 sequence is 18 residues long. Per the germline V gene, CDR1 is LNHDA and CDR2 is SQIVND (reference sequence). CDR3 nucleotides: TGTGCCAGTAGTATAATTTTAAACAGATTCGTAGCCAAAAACATTCAGTACTTC. Amino acids: CASSIILNRFVAKNIQYF.

The chain couples TRBV30 to TRBJ2-7; 7 bases agree with TRBD1. The V segment lost 4 bases and the J segment 6 bases; nucleotides outside the gene matches: 6. This CDR3 region has 12 residues. The germline V gene encodes CDR1 GTSNPN and CDR2 SVGIG (reference sequence). The CDR3 loop is CAWNPGQLEQYF. The DNA for the CDR3 is TGTGCCTGGAACCCGGGACAGCTCGAGCAGTACTTC.

This chain uses TRBV12-5 with TRBJ2-7, with 10 bases lining up with TRBD2. CDR1 LGHNT and CDR2 FRNRAP come from the germline V gene. This CDR3 is built from 17 residues. DNA for the CDR3: TGTGCCCCTCCGAGGACTAGCGGATACCTATGGGGCTACGAGCAGTACTTC. Amino acids: CAPPRTSGYLWGYEQYF.

The rearrangement uses TRBV20-1 and TRBJ2-1; D ambiguous. The V end was cut by 6 bases, the J end by 9 bases, with 9 bases between. The CDR3 consists of 10 residues. Germline lookup yields CDR1 DFQATT and CDR2 SNEGSKA (reference sequence). Here the CDR3 reads CSAASGEQFF. The CDR3 DNA reads as TGCAGTGCGGCATCTGGTGAGCAGTTCTTC.

The gene calls are TRBV2 and TRBJ2-3; TRBD1 agrees at 8 bases. V dropped 6 bases and J dropped 0; count of bases not matched to a gene: 5. This CDR3 is 15 amino acids long. Germline V gene sequence: CDR1 SNHLY, CDR2 FYNNEI. As DNA, the CDR3 is TGTGCCAGCAGACGACAGGGGATAAGCACAGATACGCAGTATTTT. This codes for CASRRQGISTDTQYF.

Turning to this clone: Other DNA sequences from this sample encode an identical CDR3 as well. The rearrangement joins TRBV28 to TRBJ1-2, with no clear D. CDR3 length: 14 amino acids. V was shortened by 3 bases and J by 0 bases, with 8 bases between the two germline ends. Germline CDR1 and CDR2: MDHEN and SYDVKM. The CDR3 region is CASSLPISNYGYTF. Here the CDR3 DNA reads TGTGCCAGCAGTTTGCCGATTTCTAACTATGGCTACACCTTC.

The chain's CDR3 is CASSSPGQHAEAFF. The CDR3 bases are TGCGCCAGCAGCTCCCCGGGACAGCACGCTGAAGCTTTCTTT. The chain carries TRBV5-1 and TRBJ1-1; the match to TRBD1 covers 7 bases. The CDR3 loop spans 14 amino acids. Germline V gives CDR1 SGHRS, CDR2 YFSETQ. With 3 bases clipped from V and 6 bases from J, the junction kept 8 bases outside the gene matches.

J is TRBJ1-3 and V is TRBV9; unclear D gene. The germline V gene encodes CDR1 SGDLS and CDR2 YYNGEE. Deletions cut 2 bases from V and 0 bases from J, with 12 bases between. The CDR3 extends over 16 amino acids. The CDR3 sequence: CASSVRSANSGNTIYF. The CDR3 nucleotides read TGTGCCAGCAGCGTCCGTTCGGCGAACTCTGGAAACACCATATATTTT.

The V gene is TRBV7-2, the J gene TRBJ2-3; tentatively, D is TRBD1 (5 bases). V dropped 4 bases and J dropped 8 bases, with 13 bases sitting between them. Germline lookup yields CDR1 SGHTA and CDR2 FQGNSA. CDR3 size: 13 residues. In nucleotides, the CDR3 is TGTGCCAGCAGCTCGTCGATTCAGGGTACGCAGTATTTT. Its translation is CASSSSIQGTQYF. Supplemented by reference TRBV7-2 and TRBJ2-3, the full variable domain reads GAGVSQSPSNKVTEKGKDVELRCDPISGHTALYWYRQSLGQGLEFLIYFQGNSAPDKSGLPSDRFSAERTGGSVSTLTIQRTQQEDSAVYLCASSSSIQGTQYFGPGTRLTVL.

The gene calls are TRBV27 and TRBJ1-2; a weak D match, TRBD1 (5 bases). The V end lost 6 bases, the J end lost 1 base, and 21 bases lay between the germline ends. CDR1 and CDR2 (germline): MNHEY, SMNVEV (reference sequence). The CDR3 covers 17 residues. CDR3 amino acids: CASSLQGHALGNYGYTF. The CDR3 DNA is TGTGCCAGCAGCCTCCAGGGCCATGCGTTGGGTAACTATGGCTACACCTTC.

V is TRBV2 and J is TRBJ1-1; TRBD1 might be the D (5 bases). CDR3 length: 14 residues. Between the trimmed V and J ends, which lost 3 bases and 1 base, there was a span of 9 bases. Germline V gene lookup returns CDR1 SNHLY and CDR2 FYNNEI. CDR3 in DNA: TGTGCCAGCAGTGACCAGGGCTCGAACACTGAAGCTTTCTTT. It codes for CASSDQGSNTEAFF.

This chain connects TRBV11-3 to TRBJ2-6, with D possibly being TRBD2 (5 bases). The CDR3 sequence is 15 residues long. The germline CDR1 and CDR2 sequences are SGHNT and YENEEA. V lost 2 bases and J lost 1, with 6 bases in between. The CDR3 coding sequence is TGTGCCAGCAGCTTATCGGGGTCTGGGGCCAACGTCCTGACTTTC. Its translation is CASSLSGSGANVLTF.

This clone was found a few times. This chain connects TRBV10-3 to TRBJ1-3; D may be TRBD1 (5 bases). Trimming shortened V by 4 bases and J by 7 bases, and 14 bases separated the two germline ends. Germline-derived CDR1 and CDR2 are ENHRY and SYGVKD. The length of the CDR3 is 14 residues. CDR3 bases: TGTGCCATCAGTGGCCAGCTGGGGGAGAACACCATATATTTT. Amino acids: CAISGQLGENTIYF.

The table lists this clone with a few counts. V and J are TRBV2 and TRBJ2-7, with 8 bases identical to TRBD1. The germline gives CDR1 SNHLY, CDR2 FYNNEI. V lost 6 bases to trimming and J lost 7 bases; unmatched junction nucleotides: 8. CDR3 length: 13 residues. CDR3 loop: CASRMTGAGEQYF. DNA of the CDR3: TGTGCCAGCAGGATGACAGGGGCTGGGGAGCAGTACTTC. Full variable domain (rest looked up from reference TRBV2 and TRBJ2-7): EPEVTQTPSHQVTQMGQEVILRCVPISNHLYFYWYRQILGQKVEFLVSFYNNEISEKSEIFDDQFSVERPDGSNFTLKIRSTKLEDSAMYFCASRMTGAGEQYFGPGTRLTVT.

This chain uses TRBV20-1 with TRBJ2-3; TRBD2 might be the D (6 bases). The V gene's germline CDR1 is DFQATT and CDR2 SNEGSKA (reference sequence). The CDR3 extends over 11 amino acids. The CDR3 loop reads CGSAGADTQYF. The DNA of the CDR3 is TGCGGTTCAGCGGGTGCAGATACGCAGTATTTT.

The chain combines TRBV27 with TRBJ2-7, with D hard to call. This CDR3 is 14 amino acids long. The V gene's germline CDR1 is MNHEY and CDR2 SMNVEV (reference sequence). With 3 bases removed from V and 1 base from J, the gap between germline ends came to 10 bases. The CDR3, as DNA: TGTGCCAGCAGTTTCGGGCTAAAGTCCTACGAGCAGTACTTC. It encodes CASSFGLKSYEQYF.

This clone was found a few times. The chain uses TRBV28 and TRBJ2-7; 8 positions agree with TRBD1. This CDR3 has 15 residues. The ends lost 10 bases at V and 0 bases at J; junction bases unmatched: 11. The germline V gene encodes CDR1 MDHEN and CDR2 SYDVKM. The CDR3 here is CATTPRQGYSYEQYF. Here the CDR3 DNA reads TGTGCCACCACCCCCAGACAGGGGTACTCCTACGAGCAGTACTTC.

The rearrangement joins TRBV7-3 to TRBJ1-3, with a possible D match to TRBD1 (6 bases). Germline-derived CDR1 and CDR2 are SGHTA and FQGTGA. V was clipped by 3 bases and J by 0 bases, with 9 bases between them. This CDR3 contains 15 residues. The CDR3 coding sequence is TGTGCCAGCAGCTTGACAGGCATCTCTGGAAACACCATATATTTT. Translating gives CASSLTGISGNTIYF.

The J gene is TRBJ2-2, the V gene TRBV7-9; 7 bases agree with TRBD2. The V segment lost 2 bases and the J segment 0 bases; nucleotides outside the gene matches: 3. There are 16 residues in the CDR3. Per the germline V gene, CDR1 is SEHNR and CDR2 is FQNEAQ (reference sequence). Here the CDR3 DNA reads TGTGCCAGCAGCTTACCCGGGACTACGAACACCGGGGAGCTGTTTTTT. Amino acids: CASSLPGTTNTGELFF.

The J gene is TRBJ1-2, the V gene TRBV5-3; 7 bases line up with TRBD1. TRBV5-3 is an ORF for which the function is uncertain. The CDR3 loop spans 14 amino acids. Trimming cost V 8 bases and J 10 bases; bases outside gene matches: 17. CDR3 in amino acids: CASSPRERQGVYTF. CDR3 DNA: TGTGCCAGCAGCCCACGGGAAAGACAGGGCGTCTACACCTTC.

Only a few counts were recorded for this clone. The chain couples TRBV2 to TRBJ2-1, with TRBD1 matching 8 bases. Germline CDR1 SNHLY, CDR2 FYNNEI. Losses at the gene ends were 4 bases for V and 1 base for J; bases not matched to a gene: 6. The CDR3 has 16 residues. The CDR3 DNA sequence: TGTGCCAGCAGTGTAACGACAGGGGCGTCCTACAATGAGCAGTTCTTC. As protein: CASSVTTGASYNEQFF. Variable domain in full (rest from reference TRBV2 and TRBJ2-1): EPEVTQTPSHQVTQMGQEVILRCVPISNHLYFYWYRQILGQKVEFLVSFYNNEISEKSEIFDDQFSVERPDGSNFTLKIRSTKLEDSAMYFCASSVTTGASYNEQFFGPGTRLTVL.

V usage is TRBV7-2 and J usage is TRBJ2-3; 7 bases map to TRBD1. CDR1 is SGHTA and CDR2 is FQGNSA in the germline V gene. CDR3 length: 14 residues. V was pared by 5 bases and J by 4 bases, with 6 bases of the junction left unmatched. CDR3 in DNA: TGTGCCAGCAGCACATGGACAGGCCCAGATACGCAGTATTTT. Protein: CASSTWTGPDTQYF.